The rows below give T cell receptor beta chains drawn from one sample of a study of blood T cell repertoires in COVID-19. Here immunoSEQ multiplex PCR was the method, and the copy in TCRdb shows in-frame clones only, minus some. The repertoire holds about 270,000 clones, about 82% seen once, with 5% to 7% in the top ten. The sample consisted of peripheral blood. These TCRs come from a woman of 80 years or more with COVID-19, enrolled during active disease. Both conserved end residues are part of each CDR3. Fields, in order: J gene, D gene, V gene, clone size, CDR3 protein, CDR3 DNA. A D gene is named only where the DNA matches it firmly. Not every row has a clone size; where given, it reads once, few, many or a size class.

>TRBJ1-5|.|TRBV6-6|.
CASSYSPGQPQHF
TGTGCCAGCAGTTACTCGCCGGGGCAGCCCCAGCATTTT
>TRBJ1-2|TRBD1|TRBV28|.
CASSSERGLGYTF
TGTGCCAGCAGCTCCGAGAGGGGGCTAGGCTACACCTTC
>TRBJ1-5|.|TRBV4-3|.
CASAFSTGDQPQHF
TGCGCCAGCGCGTTTTCGACAGGTGATCAGCCCCAGCATTTT
>TRBJ2-3|.|TRBV15|.
CATSRGSNTDTQYF
TGTGCCACCAGCAGAGGATCTAACACAGATACGCAGTATTTT
>TRBJ1-4|TRBD1|TRBV5-1|.
CASSFRDRAEKLFF
TGCGCCAGCAGCTTCCGGGACAGGGCTGAAAAACTGTTTTTT
>TRBJ2-7|TRBD2|TRBV4-2|.
CASSQELAGGPRSEQYF
TGTGCCAGCAGCCAAGAGCTAGCGGGGGGGCCAAGAAGCGAGCAGTACTTC
>TRBJ1-4|.|TRBV5-1|.
CASSLIASTNEKLFF
TGCGCCAGCAGCTTGATAGCTTCAACTAATGAAAAACTGTTTTTT
>TRBJ2-3|.|TRBV28|.
CGSSNSWDTQYF
TGTGGGAGCAGTAATAGTTGGGATACGCAGTATTTT
>TRBJ2-1|TRBD2|TRBV9|few
CASSVDTPGPSGRINEQFF
TGTGCCAGCAGCGTAGATACCCCAGGGCCTAGCGGGAGGATCAATGAGCAGTTCTTC
>TRBJ1-2|.|TRBV7-6|.
CASSYSYGYTF
TGTGCCAGCAGCTATAGTTATGGCTACACCTTC
>TRBJ1-2|.|TRBV6-2/TRBV6-3|.
CASSYSSSNFGYTF
TGTGCCAGCAGTTACTCGAGCTCTAATTTTGGCTACACCTTC
>TRBJ2-2|TRBD2|TRBV9|once
CASSVEVGGLGSPGELFF
TGTGCCAGCAGCGTAGAAGTGGGGGGACTAGGTAGCCCCGGGGAGCTGTTTTTT
>TRBJ1-5|.|TRBV6-2/TRBV6-3|.
CASSYSAGFGGSNQPQHF
TGTGCCAGCAGTTACTCGGCTGGGTTTGGGGGGAGCAATCAGCCCCAGCATTTT
>TRBJ1-4|.|TRBV2|.
CASSPRQPSTNEKLFF
TGTGCCAGCAGTCCCAGACAACCTTCAACTAATGAAAAACTGTTTTTT
>TRBJ1-1|.|TRBV29-1|.
CSVSDGGDTEAFF
TGCAGCGTCTCGGACGGGGGGGACACTGAAGCTTTCTTT
>TRBJ2-1|TRBD1|TRBV9|.
CASDRDVDNEQFF
TGTGCCAGCGACAGGGATGTTGACAATGAGCAGTTCTTC
>TRBJ2-2|TRBD1|TRBV6-6|.
CASSFGTGGGTGELFF
TGTGCCAGCAGTTTTGGGACAGGGGGCGGCACCGGGGAGCTGTTTTTT
>TRBJ2-2|.|TRBV24-1|.
CATSDLNGGNTGELFF
TGTGCCACCAGTGATCTCAATGGGGGCAACACCGGGGAGCTGTTTTTT
>TRBJ1-5|.|TRBV10-3|once
CAISERGSRDGQPQHF
TGTGCCATCAGTGAGAGGGGGTCCAGGGATGGGCAGCCCCAGCATTTT